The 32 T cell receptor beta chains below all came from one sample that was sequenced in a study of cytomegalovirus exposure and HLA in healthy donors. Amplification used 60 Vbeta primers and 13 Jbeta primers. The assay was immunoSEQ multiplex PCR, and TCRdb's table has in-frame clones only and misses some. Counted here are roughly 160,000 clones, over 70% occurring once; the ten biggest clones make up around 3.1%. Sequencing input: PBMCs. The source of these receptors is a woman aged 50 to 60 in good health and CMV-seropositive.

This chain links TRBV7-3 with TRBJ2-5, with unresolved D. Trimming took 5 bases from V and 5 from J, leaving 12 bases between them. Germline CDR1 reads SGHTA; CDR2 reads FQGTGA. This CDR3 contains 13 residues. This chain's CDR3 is CASSRGVGETQYF. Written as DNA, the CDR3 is TGTGCCAGCAGCAGAGGTGTTGGGGAGACCCAGTACTTC.

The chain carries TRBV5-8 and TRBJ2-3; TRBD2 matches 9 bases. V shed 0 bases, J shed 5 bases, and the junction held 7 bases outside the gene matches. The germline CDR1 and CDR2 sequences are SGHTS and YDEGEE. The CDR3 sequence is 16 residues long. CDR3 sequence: CASSLEGGGAEDTQYF. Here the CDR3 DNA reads TGTGCCAGCAGCTTGGAGGGCGGGGGGGCAGAAGATACGCAGTATTTT.

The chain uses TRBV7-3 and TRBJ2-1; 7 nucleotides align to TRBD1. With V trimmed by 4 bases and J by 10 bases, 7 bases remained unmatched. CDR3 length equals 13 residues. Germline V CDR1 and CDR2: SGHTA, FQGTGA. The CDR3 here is CASSSTGSGEQFF. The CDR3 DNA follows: TGTGCCAGCAGCTCGACAGGGTCTGGCGAGCAGTTCTTC.

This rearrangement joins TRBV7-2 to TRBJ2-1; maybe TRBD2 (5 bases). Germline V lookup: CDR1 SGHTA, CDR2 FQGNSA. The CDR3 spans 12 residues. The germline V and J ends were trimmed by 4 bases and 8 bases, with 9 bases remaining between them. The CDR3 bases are TGTGCCAGCAGCTCAACGGGGTATGAGCAGTTCTTC. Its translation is CASSSTGYEQFF.

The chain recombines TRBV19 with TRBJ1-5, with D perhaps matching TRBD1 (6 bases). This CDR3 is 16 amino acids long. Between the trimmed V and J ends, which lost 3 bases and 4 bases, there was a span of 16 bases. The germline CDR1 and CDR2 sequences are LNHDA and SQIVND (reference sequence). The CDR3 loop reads CASSMRAGALNQPQHF. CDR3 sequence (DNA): TGTGCCAGTAGTATGCGGGCGGGGGCTCTGAATCAGCCCCAGCATTTT.

The CDR3 reads CASSNGQDSHGYTF. In nucleotides, the CDR3 is TGCGCCAGCAGTAATGGACAGGATAGTCATGGCTACACCTTC. The chain joins TRBV10-2 to TRBJ1-2, with 7 bases identical to TRBD1. CDR3 size: 14 residues. CDR1 and CDR2 from the germline V gene are WSHSY and SAAADI. Losses at the gene ends were 5 bases for V and 6 bases for J; bases not matched to a gene: 9.

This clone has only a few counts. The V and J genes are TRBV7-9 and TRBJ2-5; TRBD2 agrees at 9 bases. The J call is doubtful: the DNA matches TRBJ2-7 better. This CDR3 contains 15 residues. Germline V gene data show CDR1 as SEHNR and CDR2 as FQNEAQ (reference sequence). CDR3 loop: CASSLRTAGGAEQYF. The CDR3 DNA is TGTGCCAGCAGCTTACGCACCGCGGGGGGGGCCGAGCAGTACTTC.

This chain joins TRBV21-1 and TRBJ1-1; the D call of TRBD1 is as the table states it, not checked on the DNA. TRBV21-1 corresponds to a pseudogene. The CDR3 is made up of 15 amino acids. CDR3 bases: TGTGCCAGCAGCAAGGGTAGGGGGCAGGTCACTGAAGCTTTCTTT. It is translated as CASSKGRGQVTEAFF.

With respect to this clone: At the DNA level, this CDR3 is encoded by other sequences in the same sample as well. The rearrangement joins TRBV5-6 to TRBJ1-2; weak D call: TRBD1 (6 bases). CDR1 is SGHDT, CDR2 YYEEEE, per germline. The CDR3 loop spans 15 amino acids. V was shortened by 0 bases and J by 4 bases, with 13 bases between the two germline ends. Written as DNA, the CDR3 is TGTGCCAGCAGCTTGGTAACAGGGAGGGCCTATGGCTACACCTTC. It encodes CASSLVTGRAYGYTF.

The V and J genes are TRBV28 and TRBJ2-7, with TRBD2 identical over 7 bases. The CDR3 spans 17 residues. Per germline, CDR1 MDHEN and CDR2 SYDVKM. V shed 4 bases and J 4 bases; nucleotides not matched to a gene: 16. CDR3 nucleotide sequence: TGTGCCAGCAGTTCCCTCACGGGTGCGGGAGTGGAGTACGAGCAGTACTTC. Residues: CASSSLTGAGVEYEQYF. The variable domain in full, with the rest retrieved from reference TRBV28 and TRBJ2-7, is DVKVTQSSRYLVKRTGEKVFLECVQDMDHENMFWYRQDPGLGLRLIYFSYDVKMKEKGDIPEGYSVSREKKERFSLILESASTNQTSMYLCASSSLTGAGVEYEQYFGPGTRLTVT.

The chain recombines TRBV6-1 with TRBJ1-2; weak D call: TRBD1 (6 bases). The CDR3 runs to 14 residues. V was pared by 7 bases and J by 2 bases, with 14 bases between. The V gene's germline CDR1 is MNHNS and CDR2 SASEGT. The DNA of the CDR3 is TGTGCCAGCAAACAGGGTAGTAACAACTATGGCTACACCTTC. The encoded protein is CASKQGSNNYGYTF.

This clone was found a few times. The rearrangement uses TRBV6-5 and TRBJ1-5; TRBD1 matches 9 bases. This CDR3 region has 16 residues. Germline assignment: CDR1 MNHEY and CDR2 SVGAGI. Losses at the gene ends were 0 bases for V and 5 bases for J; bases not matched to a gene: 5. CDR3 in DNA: TGTGCCAGCAGTTACTCGAACAGGGGGCCGTATCAGCCCCAGCATTTT. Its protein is CASSYSNRGPYQPQHF.

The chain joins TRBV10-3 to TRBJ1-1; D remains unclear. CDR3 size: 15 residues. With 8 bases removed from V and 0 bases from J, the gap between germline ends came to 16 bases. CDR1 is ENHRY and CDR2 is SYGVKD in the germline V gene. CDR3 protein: CAIRSAGGLNTEAFF. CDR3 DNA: TGTGCCATCCGTAGCGCAGGTGGGTTGAACACTGAAGCTTTCTTT.

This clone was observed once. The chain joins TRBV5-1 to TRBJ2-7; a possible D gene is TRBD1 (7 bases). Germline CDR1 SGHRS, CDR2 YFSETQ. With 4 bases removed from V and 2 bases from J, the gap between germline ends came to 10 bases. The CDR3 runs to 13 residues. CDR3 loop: CASSRGTAYEQYF. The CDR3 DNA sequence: TGCGCCAGCAGCCGGGGGACAGCCTACGAGCAGTACTTC.

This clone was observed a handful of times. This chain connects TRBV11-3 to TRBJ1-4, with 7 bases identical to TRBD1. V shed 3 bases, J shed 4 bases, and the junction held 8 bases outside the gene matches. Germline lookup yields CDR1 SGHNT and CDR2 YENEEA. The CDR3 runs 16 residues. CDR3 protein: CASSLGFDRDNEKLFF. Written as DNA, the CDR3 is TGTGCCAGCAGCTTGGGGTTTGACAGGGATAATGAAAAACTGTTTTTT.

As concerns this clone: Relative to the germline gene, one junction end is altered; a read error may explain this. CDR3 sequence: CASSYRSDLRGISF. DNA for the CDR3: TGTGCCAGCAGTTACCGGTCGGACCTCCGCGGGATTTCGTTT. The V gene is TRBV6-5, the J gene TRBJ1-6; no clear D gene. Germline loops: CDR1 MNHEY, CDR2 SVGAGI. This CDR3 has 14 amino acids.

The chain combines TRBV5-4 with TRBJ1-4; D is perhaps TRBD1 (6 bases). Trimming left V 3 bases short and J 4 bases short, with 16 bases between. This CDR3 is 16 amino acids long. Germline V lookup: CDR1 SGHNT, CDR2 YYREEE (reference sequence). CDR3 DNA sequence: TGTGCCAGCAGCTCCCGACGGGGGGCGTATAATGAAAAACTGTTTTTT. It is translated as CASSSRRGAYNEKLFF.

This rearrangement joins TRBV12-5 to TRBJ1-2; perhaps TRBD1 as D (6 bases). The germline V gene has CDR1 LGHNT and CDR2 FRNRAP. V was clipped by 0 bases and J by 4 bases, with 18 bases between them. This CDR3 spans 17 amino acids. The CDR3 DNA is TGTGCTAGTGGTTTGGTACGTCGGCAGGGGACGTTCTATGGCTACACCTTC. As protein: CASGLVRRQGTFYGYTF.

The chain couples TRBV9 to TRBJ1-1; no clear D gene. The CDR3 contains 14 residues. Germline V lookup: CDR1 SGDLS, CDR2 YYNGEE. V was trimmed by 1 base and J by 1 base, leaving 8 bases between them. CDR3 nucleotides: TGTGCCAGCAGCGTACGTGGCTGGAACACTGAAGCTTTCTTT. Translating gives CASSVRGWNTEAFF.

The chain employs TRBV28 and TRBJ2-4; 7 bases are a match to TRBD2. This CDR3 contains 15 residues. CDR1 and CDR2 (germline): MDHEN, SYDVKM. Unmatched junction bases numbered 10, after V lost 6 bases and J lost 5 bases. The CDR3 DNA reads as TGTGCCAGCAGGCCACGAGGACTAGGAGAAAACATTCAGTACTTC. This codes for CASRPRGLGENIQYF. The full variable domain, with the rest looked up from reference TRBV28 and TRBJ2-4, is DVKVTQSSRYLVKRTGEKVFLECVQDMDHENMFWYRQDPGLGLRLIYFSYDVKMKEKGDIPEGYSVSREKKERFSLILESASTNQTSMYLCASRPRGLGENIQYFGAGTRLSVL.

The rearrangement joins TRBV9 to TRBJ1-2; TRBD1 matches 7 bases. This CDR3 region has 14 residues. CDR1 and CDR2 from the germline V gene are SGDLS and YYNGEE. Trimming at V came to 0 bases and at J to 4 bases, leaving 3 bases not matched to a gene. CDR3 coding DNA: TGTGCCAGCAGCGTAGACAGGGGAGGCTATGGCTACACCTTC. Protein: CASSVDRGGYGYTF.

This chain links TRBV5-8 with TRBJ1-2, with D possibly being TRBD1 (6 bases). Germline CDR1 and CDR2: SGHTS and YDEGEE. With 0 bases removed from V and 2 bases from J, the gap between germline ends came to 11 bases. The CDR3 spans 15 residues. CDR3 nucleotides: TGTGCCAGCAGCTTGGAGCCAGGGGCCAACTATGGCTACACCTTC. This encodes CASSLEPGANYGYTF.

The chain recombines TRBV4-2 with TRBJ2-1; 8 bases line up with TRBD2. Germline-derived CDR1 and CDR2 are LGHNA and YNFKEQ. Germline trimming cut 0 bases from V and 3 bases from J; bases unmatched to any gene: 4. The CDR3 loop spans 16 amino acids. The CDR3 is CASSQESGGFYNEQFF. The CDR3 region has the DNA TGTGCCAGCAGCCAAGAGAGCGGGGGATTCTACAATGAGCAGTTCTTC.

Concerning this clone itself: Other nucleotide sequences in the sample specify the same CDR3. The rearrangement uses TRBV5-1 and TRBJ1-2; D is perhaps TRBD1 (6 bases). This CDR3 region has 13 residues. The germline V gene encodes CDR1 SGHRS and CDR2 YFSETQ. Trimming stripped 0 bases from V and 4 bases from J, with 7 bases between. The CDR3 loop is CASSLEQGYGYTF. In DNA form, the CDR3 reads TGCGCCAGCAGCTTGGAACAGGGCTATGGCTACACCTTC.

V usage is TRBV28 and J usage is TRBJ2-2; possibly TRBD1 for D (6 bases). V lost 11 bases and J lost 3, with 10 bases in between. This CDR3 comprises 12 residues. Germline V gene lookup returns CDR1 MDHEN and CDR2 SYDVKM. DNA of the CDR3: TGTGCCGTGGACAGCTACACCGGGGAGCTGTTTTTT. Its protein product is CAVDSYTGELFF.

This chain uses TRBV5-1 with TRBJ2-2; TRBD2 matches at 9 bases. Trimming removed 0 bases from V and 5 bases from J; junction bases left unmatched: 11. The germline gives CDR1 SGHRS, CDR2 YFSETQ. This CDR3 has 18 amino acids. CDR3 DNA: TGCGCCAGCAGCTTGGGAGGTAGCGGGGGTCGCGGGACCGGGGAGCTGTTTTTT. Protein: CASSLGGSGGRGTGELFF.

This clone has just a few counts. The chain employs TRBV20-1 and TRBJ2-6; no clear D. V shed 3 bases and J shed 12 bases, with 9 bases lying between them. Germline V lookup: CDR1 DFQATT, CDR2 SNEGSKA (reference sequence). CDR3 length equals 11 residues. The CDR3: CSASSTGVLTF. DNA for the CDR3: TGCAGTGCTAGCTCGACGGGCGTCCTGACTTTC.

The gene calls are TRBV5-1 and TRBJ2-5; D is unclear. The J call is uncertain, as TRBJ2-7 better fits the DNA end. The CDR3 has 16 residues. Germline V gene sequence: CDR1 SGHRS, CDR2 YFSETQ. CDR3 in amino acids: CASSLGTTSDSYEQYF. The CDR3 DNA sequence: TGCGCCAGCAGCTTGGGAACTACCTCGGACTCCTACGAGCAGTACTTC.

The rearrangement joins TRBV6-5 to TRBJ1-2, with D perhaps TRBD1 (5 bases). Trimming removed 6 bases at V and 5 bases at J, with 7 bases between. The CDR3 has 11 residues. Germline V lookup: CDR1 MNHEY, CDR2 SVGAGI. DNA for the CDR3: TGTGCCAGCAGCTCAGGGTATGGCTACACCTTC. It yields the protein CASSSGYGYTF.

For the CDR3, the DNA is TGTGCCAGCAGCCAGACAGGATCAGGGAATGAGCAGTTCTTC. As protein: CASSQTGSGNEQFF. The gene calls are TRBV7-9 and TRBJ2-1, with D possibly TRBD1 on 6 matching bases. V lost 5 bases and J 7 bases, leaving 15 bases between the germline ends. This CDR3 region has 14 residues. Germline CDR1 SEHNR, CDR2 FQNEAQ (reference sequence).

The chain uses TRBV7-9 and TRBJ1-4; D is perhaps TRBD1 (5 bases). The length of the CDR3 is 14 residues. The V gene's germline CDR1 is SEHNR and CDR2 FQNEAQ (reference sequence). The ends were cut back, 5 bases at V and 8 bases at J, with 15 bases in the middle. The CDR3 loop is CASSPKGAGEKLFF. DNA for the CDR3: TGTGCCAGCAGCCCGAAAGGGGCGGGAGAAAAACTGTTTTTT.

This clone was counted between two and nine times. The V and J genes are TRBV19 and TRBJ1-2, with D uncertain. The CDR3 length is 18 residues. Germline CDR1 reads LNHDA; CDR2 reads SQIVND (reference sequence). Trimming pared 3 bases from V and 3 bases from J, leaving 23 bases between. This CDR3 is CASSMAPAIKLGYYGYTF. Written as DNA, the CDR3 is TGTGCCAGTAGTATGGCCCCCGCCATAAAACTAGGGTACTATGGCTACACCTTC.